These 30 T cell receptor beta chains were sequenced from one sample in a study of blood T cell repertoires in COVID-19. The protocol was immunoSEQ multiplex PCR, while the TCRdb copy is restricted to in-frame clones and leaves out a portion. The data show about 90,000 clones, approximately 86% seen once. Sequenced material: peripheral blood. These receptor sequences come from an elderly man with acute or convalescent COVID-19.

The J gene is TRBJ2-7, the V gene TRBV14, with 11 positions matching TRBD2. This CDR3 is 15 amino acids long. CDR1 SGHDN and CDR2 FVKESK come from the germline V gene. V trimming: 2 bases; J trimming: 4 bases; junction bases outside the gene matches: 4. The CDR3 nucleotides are TGTGCCAGCAGCCAAACTAGCGGGAGAATATACGAGCAGTACTTC. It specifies CASSQTSGRIYEQYF. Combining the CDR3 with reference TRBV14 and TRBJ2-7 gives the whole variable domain EAGVTQFPSHSVIEKGQTVTLRCDPISGHDNLYWYRRVMGKEIKFLLHFVKESKQDESGMPNNRFLAERTGGTYSTLKVQPAELEDSGVYFCASSQTSGRIYEQYFGPGTRLTVT.

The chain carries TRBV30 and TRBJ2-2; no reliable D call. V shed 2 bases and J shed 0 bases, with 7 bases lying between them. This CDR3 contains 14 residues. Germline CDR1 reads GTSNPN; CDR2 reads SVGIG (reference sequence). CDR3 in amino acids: CAWSFGANTGELFF. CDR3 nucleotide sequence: TGTGCCTGGAGTTTCGGAGCGAACACCGGGGAGCTGTTTTTT. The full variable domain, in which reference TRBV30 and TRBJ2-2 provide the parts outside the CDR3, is SQTIHQWPATLVQPVGSPLSLECTVEGTSNPNLYWYRQAAGRGLQLLFYSVGIGQISSEVPQNLSASRPQDRQFILSSKKLLLSDSGFYLCAWSFGANTGELFFGEGSRLTVL.

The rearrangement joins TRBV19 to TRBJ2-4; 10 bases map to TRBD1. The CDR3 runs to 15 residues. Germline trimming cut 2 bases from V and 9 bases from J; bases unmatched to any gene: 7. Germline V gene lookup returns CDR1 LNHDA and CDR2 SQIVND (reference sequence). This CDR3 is CASSISSGQGSIQYF. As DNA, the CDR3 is TGTGCCAGTAGTATATCGTCGGGACAGGGGAGCATTCAGTACTTC.

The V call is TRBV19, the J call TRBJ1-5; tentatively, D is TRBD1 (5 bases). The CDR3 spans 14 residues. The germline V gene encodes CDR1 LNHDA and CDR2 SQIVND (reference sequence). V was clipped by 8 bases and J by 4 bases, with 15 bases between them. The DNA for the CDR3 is TGTGCCAGTTCCGGATCAGGGAGGAATCAGCCCCAGCATTTT. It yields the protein CASSGSGRNQPQHF.

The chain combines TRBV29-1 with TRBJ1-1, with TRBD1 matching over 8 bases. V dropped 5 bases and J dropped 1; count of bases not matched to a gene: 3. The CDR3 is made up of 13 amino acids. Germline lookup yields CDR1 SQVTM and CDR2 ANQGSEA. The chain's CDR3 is CSVSQGGNTEAFF. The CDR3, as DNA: TGCAGCGTTTCACAGGGGGGGAACACTGAAGCTTTCTTT.

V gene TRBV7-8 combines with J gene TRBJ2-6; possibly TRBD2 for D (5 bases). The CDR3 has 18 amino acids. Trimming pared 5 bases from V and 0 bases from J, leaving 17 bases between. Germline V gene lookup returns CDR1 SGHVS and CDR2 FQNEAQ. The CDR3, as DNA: TGTGCCAGCAGCAAATCTCCCGGACTGCCCTCTGGGGCCAACGTCCTGACTTTC. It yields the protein CASSKSPGLPSGANVLTF.

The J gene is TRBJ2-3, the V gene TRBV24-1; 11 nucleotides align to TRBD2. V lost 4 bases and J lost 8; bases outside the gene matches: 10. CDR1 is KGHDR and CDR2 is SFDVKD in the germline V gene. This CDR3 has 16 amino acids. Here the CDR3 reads CATSDPSGLAGFTQYF. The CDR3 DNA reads TGTGCCACCAGTGACCCGAGTGGACTAGCGGGTTTTACGCAGTATTTT.

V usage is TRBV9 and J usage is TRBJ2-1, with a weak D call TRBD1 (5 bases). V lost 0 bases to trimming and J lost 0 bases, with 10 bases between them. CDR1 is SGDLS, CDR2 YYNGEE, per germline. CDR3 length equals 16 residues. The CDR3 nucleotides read TGTGCCAGCAGCGTAGTATGGACAAGCTCCTACAATGAGCAGTTCTTC. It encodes CASSVVWTSSYNEQFF.

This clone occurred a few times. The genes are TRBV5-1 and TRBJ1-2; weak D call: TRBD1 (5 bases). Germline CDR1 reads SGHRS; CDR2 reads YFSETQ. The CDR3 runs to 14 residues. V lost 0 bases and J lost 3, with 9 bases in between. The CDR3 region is CASSLEWGDYGYTF. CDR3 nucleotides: TGCGCCAGCAGCTTGGAGTGGGGCGACTATGGCTACACCTTC.

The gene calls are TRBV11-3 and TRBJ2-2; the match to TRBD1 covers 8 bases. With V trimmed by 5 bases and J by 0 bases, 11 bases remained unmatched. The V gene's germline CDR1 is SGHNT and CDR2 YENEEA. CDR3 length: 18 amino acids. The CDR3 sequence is CASSAGQGRGTNTGELFF. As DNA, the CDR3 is TGTGCCAGCAGCGCAGGACAGGGAAGGGGAACGAACACCGGGGAGCTGTTTTTT.

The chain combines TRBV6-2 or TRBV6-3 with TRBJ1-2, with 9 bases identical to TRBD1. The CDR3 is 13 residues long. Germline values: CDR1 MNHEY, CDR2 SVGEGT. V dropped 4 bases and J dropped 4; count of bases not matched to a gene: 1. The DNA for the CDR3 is TGTGCCAGCAGTTTGGACAGGGGCTATGGCTACACCTTC. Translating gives CASSLDRGYGYTF.

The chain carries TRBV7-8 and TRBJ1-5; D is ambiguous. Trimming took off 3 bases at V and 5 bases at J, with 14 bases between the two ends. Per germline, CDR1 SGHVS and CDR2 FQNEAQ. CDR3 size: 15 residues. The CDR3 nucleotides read TGTGCCAGCAGCTTCATTCCGGGAGGAGATCAGCCCCAGCATTTT. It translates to CASSFIPGGDQPQHF.

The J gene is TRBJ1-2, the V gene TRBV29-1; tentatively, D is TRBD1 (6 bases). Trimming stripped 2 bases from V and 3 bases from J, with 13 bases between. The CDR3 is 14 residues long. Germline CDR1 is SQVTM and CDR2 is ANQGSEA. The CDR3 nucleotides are TGCAGCGTTGAATCGATACAGGGCGACTATGGCTACACCTTC. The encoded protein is CSVESIQGDYGYTF.

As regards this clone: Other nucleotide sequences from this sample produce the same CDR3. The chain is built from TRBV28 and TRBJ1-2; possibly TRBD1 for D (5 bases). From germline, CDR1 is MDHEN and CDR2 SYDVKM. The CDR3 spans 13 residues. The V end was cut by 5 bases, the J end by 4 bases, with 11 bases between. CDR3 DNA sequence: TGTGCCAGCAGTCCCACAGGTTTCTATGGCTACACCTTC. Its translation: CASSPTGFYGYTF.

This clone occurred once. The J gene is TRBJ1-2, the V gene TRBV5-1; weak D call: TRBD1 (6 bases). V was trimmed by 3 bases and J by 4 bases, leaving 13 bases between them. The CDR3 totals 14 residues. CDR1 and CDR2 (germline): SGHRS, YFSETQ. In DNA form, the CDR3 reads TGCGCCAGCAGCTCGACGGACAGTCTCTATGGCTACACCTTC. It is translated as CASSSTDSLYGYTF.

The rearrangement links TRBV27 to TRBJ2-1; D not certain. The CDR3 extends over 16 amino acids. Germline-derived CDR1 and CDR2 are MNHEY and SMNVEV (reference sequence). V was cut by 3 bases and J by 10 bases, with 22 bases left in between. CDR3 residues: CASSFYTPWRVSEQFF. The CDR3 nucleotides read TGTGCCAGCAGTTTCTATACCCCTTGGAGAGTCTCGGAGCAGTTCTTC.

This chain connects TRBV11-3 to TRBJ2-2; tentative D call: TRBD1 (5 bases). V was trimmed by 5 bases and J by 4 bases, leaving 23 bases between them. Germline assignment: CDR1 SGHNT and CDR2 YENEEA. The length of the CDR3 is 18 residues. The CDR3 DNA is TGTGCCAGCAGCCCCGGACAACCACTCGGTCGTGGCACCGGGGAGCTGTTTTTT. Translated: CASSPGQPLGRGTGELFF.

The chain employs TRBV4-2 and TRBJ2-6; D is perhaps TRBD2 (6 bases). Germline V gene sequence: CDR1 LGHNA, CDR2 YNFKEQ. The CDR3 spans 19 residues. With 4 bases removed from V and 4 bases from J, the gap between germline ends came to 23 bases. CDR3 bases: TGTGCCAGCAGCCCCTTAGGAGGAGGGGAAGATGCCGGGGCCAACGTCCTGACTTTC. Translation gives CASSPLGGGEDAGANVLTF.

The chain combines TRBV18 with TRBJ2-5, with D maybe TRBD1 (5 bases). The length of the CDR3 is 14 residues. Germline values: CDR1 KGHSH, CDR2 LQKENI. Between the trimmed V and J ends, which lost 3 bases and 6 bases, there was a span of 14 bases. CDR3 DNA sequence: TGTGCCAGCTCACCCCTAGGGGTTACGAAGACCCAGTACTTC. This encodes CASSPLGVTKTQYF. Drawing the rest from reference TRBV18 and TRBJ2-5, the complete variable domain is NAGVMQNPRHLVRRRGQEARLRCSPMKGHSHVYWYRQLPEEGLKFMVYLQKENIIDESGMPKERFSAEFPKEGPSILRIQQVVRGDSAAYFCASSPLGVTKTQYFGPGTRLLVL.

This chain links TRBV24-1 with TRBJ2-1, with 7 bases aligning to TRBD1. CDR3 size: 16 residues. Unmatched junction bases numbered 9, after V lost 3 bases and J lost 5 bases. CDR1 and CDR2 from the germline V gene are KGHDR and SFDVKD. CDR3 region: CATSDVGQGVNNEQFF. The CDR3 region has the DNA TGTGCCACCAGTGATGTAGGGCAGGGGGTAAACAATGAGCAGTTCTTC.

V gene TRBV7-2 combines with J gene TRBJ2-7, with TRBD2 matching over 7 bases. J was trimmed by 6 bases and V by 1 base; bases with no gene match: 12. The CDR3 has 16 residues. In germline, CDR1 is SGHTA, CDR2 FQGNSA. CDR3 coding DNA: TGTGCCAGCAGCTTAGAATTGCGGGGGTTGTCTACCGAGCAGTACTTC. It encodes CASSLELRGLSTEQYF.

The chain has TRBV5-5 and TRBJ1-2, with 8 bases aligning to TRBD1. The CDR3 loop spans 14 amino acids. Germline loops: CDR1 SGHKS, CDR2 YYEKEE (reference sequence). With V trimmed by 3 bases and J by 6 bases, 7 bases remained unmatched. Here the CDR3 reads CASSSGAGGHGYTF. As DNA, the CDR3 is TGTGCCAGCAGCTCCGGAGCAGGGGGCCATGGCTACACCTTC.

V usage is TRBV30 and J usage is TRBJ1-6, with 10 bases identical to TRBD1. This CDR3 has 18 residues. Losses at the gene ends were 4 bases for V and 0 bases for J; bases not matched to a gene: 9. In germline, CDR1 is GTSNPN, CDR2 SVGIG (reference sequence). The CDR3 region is CAWNGGQGKSSYNSPLHF. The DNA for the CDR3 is TGTGCCTGGAACGGGGGACAGGGGAAGAGCTCCTATAATTCACCCCTCCACTTT.

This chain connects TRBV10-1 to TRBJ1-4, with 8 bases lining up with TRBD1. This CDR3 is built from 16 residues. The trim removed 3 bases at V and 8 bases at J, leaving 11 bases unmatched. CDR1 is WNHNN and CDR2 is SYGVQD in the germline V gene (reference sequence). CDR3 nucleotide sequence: TGCGCCAGCAGTGACGGCCCGGGACAGGACAGGGAAAAACTGTTTTTT. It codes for CASSDGPGQDREKLFF.

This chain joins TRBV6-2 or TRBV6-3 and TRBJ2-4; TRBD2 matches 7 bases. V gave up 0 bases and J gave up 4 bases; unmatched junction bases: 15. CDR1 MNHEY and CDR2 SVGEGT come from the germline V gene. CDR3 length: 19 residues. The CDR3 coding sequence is TGTGCCAGCAGTTACTCGATCGTGGCCGGGACTATAGAAAAAAACATTCAGTACTTC. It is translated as CASSYSIVAGTIEKNIQYF.

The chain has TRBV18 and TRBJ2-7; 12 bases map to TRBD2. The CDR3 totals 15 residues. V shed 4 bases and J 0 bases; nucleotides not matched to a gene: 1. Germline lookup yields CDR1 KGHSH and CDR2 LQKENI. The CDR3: CASSQTSGSSYEQYF. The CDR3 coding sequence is TGTGCCAGCTCACAGACTAGCGGGAGCTCCTACGAGCAGTACTTC. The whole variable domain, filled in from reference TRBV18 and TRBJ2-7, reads NAGVMQNPRHLVRRRGQEARLRCSPMKGHSHVYWYRQLPEEGLKFMVYLQKENIIDESGMPKERFSAEFPKEGPSILRIQQVVRGDSAAYFCASSQTSGSSYEQYFGPGTRLTVT.

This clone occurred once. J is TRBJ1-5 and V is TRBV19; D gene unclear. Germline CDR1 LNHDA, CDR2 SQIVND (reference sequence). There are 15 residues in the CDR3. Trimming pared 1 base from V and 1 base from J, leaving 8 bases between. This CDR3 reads CASSIAVRSNQPQHF. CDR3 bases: TGTGCCAGTAGTATAGCTGTCAGAAGCAATCAGCCCCAGCATTTT.

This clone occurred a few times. The CDR3 region has the DNA TGTGCCAGCAGCCCTAACTTGGACCAAGAGACCCAGTACTTC. Its translation is CASSPNLDQETQYF. The genes are TRBV7-9 and TRBJ2-5; D gene ambiguous. This CDR3 is built from 14 residues. V dropped 5 bases and J dropped 0 bases, with 10 bases sitting between them. Germline V lookup: CDR1 SEHNR, CDR2 FQNEAQ (reference sequence).

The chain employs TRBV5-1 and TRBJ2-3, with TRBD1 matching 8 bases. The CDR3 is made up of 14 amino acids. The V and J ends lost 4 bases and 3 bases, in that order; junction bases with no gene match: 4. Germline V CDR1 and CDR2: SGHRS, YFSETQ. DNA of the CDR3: TGCGCCAGCAGCGGACAGGGAGCGACAGATACGCAGTATTTT. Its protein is CASSGQGATDTQYF.

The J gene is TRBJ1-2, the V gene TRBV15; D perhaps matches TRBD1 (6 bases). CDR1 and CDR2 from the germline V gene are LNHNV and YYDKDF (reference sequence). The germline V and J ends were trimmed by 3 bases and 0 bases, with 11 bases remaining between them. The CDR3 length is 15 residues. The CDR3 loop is CATSSRTEPNYGYTF. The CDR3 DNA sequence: TGTGCCACCAGCAGCAGGACAGAACCTAACTATGGCTACACCTTC.